Reported below is one TCR beta chain. Its cognate antigen is unknown. The germline CDR1 and CDR2 sequences are MNHEY and SVGAGI. This CDR3 is built from 15 residues. With 7 bases removed from V and 4 bases from J, the gap between germline ends came to 19 bases. This record belongs to a study of cytomegalovirus exposure and HLA in healthy donors. Broader study findings: Reports showed the classifier diagnosing cytomegalovirus status with high specificity and sensitivity. Association of a missense DCLRE1C variant with TCR beta V- and J-gene trimming was reported in a later analysis.

The PCR used 60 Vbeta and 13 Jbeta primers. Assay: immunoSEQ multiplex PCR; the TCRdb copy retains only in-frame clones and omits some. The repertoire has 150,000 to 200,000 clones, roughly 82% of them found once; the top ten carry about 1.6%. This cohort consisted of healthy bone marrow donors. The sequencing sample was made of PBMCs. The gene calls are TRBV6-5 and TRBJ1-2, with D perhaps matching TRBD1 (5 bases). This sequence originates from a girl between 5 and 17 years old in good health and CMV-seropositive. The DNA of the CDR3 is TGTGCCAGCATCATTGGCTGGGGACTTTCCTATGGCTACACCTTC. Its protein is CASIIGWGLSYGYTF.